One sample yielded the 7 T cell receptor beta chains listed below, sequenced in a study of chemoradiotherapy in HPV16-positive cancers. TCRdb's table, derived via immunoSEQ multiplex PCR, lists solely in-frame clones and lacks some. The sample has some 29,000 clones; about 93% are singletons. Source: blood, taken from a patient who underwent chemoradiotherapy. The receptor set was obtained from a human donor with HPV-associated anogenital cancer.

The chain employs TRBV6-4 and TRBJ2-3; D unresolved. The V end lost 1 base, the J end lost 2 bases, and 7 bases lay between the germline ends. This CDR3 is 14 amino acids long. Germline CDR1 is MRHNA and CDR2 is SNTAGT. CDR3 nucleotide sequence: TGTGCCAGCAGTGACTTGGGGTTCACAGATACGCAGTATTTT. Protein sequence: CASSDLGFTDTQYF.

The chain carries TRBV7-9 and TRBJ1-4, with D maybe TRBD1 (6 bases). Trimming pared 1 base from V and 7 bases from J, leaving 13 bases between. CDR3 size: 15 residues. CDR1 is SEHNR, CDR2 FQNEAQ, per germline (reference sequence). The CDR3 DNA is TGTGCCAGCAGCTTAGTCGGGGGCCTGGTTGAAAAACTGTTTTTT. Its translation: CASSLVGGLVEKLFF.

The rearrangement links TRBV5-4 to TRBJ2-7, with 7 bases that match TRBD1. V shed 0 bases and J 5 bases; nucleotides not matched to a gene: 2. This CDR3 comprises 13 residues. Germline CDR1 reads SGHNT; CDR2 reads YYREEE (reference sequence). CDR3 sequence: CASSLGQGNEQYF. The CDR3 region has the DNA TGTGCCAGCAGCTTGGGACAGGGAAACGAGCAGTACTTC.

The genes are TRBV9 and TRBJ2-2, with D uncertain. The V gene lost 3 bases and the J gene lost 3 bases, with 3 bases spanning the gap. CDR3 length equals 12 residues. Germline CDR1 reads SGDLS; CDR2 reads YYNGEE. CDR3 sequence reads: CASSAYTGELFF. The CDR3 DNA is TGTGCCAGCAGCGCGTACACCGGGGAGCTGTTTTTT.

V usage is TRBV4-3 and J usage is TRBJ2-6; TRBD2 aligns across 7 bases. V was pared by 3 bases and J by 0 bases, with 5 bases of the junction left unmatched. CDR1 is LGHNA, CDR2 YSLEER, per germline. The length of the CDR3 is 17 residues. Here the CDR3 DNA reads TGCGCCAGCAGCCAGGCCGGGGGGACCTCTGGGGCCAACGTCCTGACTTTC. Translation gives CASSQAGGTSGANVLTF.

The V and J genes are TRBV6-4 and TRBJ1-2; D perhaps matches TRBD1 (5 bases). V was pared by 5 bases and J by 8 bases, with 12 bases between. Germline V lookup: CDR1 MRHNA, CDR2 SNTAGT. The CDR3 loop spans 12 amino acids. The DNA of the CDR3 is TGTGCCAGCAGTAGGGACGGTTGGGGCTACACCTTC. Translation: CASSRDGWGYTF.

The J gene is TRBJ1-2, the V gene TRBV2, with no clear D. This CDR3 spans 15 amino acids. V was clipped by 2 bases and J by 7 bases, with 17 bases between them. Per the germline V gene, CDR1 is SNHLY and CDR2 is FYNNEI. Here the CDR3 DNA reads TGTGCCAGCAGTGAATTGGGCAGGCCGGAAGTTGGCTACACCTTC. Protein: CASSELGRPEVGYTF.